The clone carrying this T cell receptor (beta chain) has a count of ten or more. Its target is unknown. Unmatched junction bases numbered 8, after V lost 6 bases and J lost 4 bases. The germline V gene has CDR1 ENHRY and CDR2 SYGVKD. The CDR3 totals 15 residues. The entry originates in a study of early T cells in non-severe SARS-CoV-2 infection. Study summary: The chains were unpaired, and the sequenced material was bulk RNA from unsorted whole blood.

Findings and caveats of the study: Anti-spike CD8 responses were favored by VDJdb matching, which missed private and CD4 specificities.

Tagging with unique molecular identifiers was applied to individual cDNA molecules. TCRdb reanalysed the 5' RACE reads using MiXCR and keeps one entry per CDR3 protein. This sample carries about 98,000 distinct CDR3 sequences, more than 9.5% of them seen once, and the ten largest clones take around 5%. Sequencing used whole blood. The clonotype comes from an adult who was a healthcare worker with PCR-confirmed SARS-CoV-2 infection or an uninfected control (not recorded which). The gene calls are TRBV10-3 and TRBJ2-3; 9 bases map to TRBD2. The CDR3 bases are TGTGCCATCAGGGGGACTAGCACGGGCGCAGATACGCAGTATTTT. Protein product: CAIRGTSTGADTQYF.